This T cell receptor beta chain was recorded in a study of T cells of healthy individuals. In its sample, this clonotype was seen a few times. TCRdb itself ran the 5' RACE reads through MiXCR, one entry per CDR3 protein. Here the sample spans approximately 58,000 distinct CDR3 sequences, over 12% being singletons. The source is a human donor in good health.

CDR3 amino acids: CASSLEGLGTEAFF. DNA for the CDR3: TGTGCCAGCAGCTTAGAGGGGCTAGGCACTGAAGCTTTCTTT. The genes are TRBV7-9 and TRBJ1-1, with D perhaps TRBD1 (5 bases). The CDR3 consists of 14 residues. CDR1 and CDR2 from the germline V gene are SEHNR and FQNEAQ (reference sequence). The V end lost 1 base, the J end lost 4 bases, and 10 bases lay between the germline ends.